This T cell receptor beta chain was recovered during a study of T cells after posttransplantation cyclophosphamide. Findings and caveats of the study: Later blood repertoires were often dominated by clones from the donor CD8+ memory compartment. Tissue-infiltrating T cells from skin or gut overlapped little with blood T cells.

V lost 4 bases and J lost 5; bases outside the gene matches: 8. Germline assignment: CDR1 SGHNT and CDR2 YENEEA. The CDR3 extends over 16 amino acids. Remarks on this clone: Antigen: not known.

Some clones are missing from TCRdb's copy, which holds only in-frame ones; the method was immunoSEQ multiplex PCR. Of some 10,000 clones detected, approximately 81% appear once; the ten largest clones hold 5% to 6.5%. Cyclophosphamide on days +3 and +4 followed busulfan-fludarabine conditioning and a marrow graft. This receptor was taken from a female patient in her 50s who received an allogeneic stem cell transplant from a related donor, was CMV-positive, and had no GVHD. Some T cells may arise from the graft donor. The specimen was PBMCs, collected after allogeneic stem cell transplant with posttransplant cyclophosphamide. The V and J genes are TRBV11-3 and TRBJ2-1; 10 nucleotides agree with TRBD1. CDR3: CASSSSRQGANNEQFF. CDR3 bases: TGTGCCAGCAGCTCATCACGACAGGGGGCTAACAATGAGCAGTTCTTC.